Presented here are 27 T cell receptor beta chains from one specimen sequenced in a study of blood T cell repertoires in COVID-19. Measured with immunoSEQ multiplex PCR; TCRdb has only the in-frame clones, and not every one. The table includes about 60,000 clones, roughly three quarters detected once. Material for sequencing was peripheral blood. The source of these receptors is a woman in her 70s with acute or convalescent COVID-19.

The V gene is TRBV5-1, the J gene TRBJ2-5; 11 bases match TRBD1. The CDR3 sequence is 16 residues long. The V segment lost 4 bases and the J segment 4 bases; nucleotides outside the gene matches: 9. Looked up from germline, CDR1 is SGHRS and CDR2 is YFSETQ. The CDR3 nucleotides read TGCGCCAGCAGCCCTGGGACAGGGGGTCGACGAGAGACCCAGTACTTC. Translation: CASSPGTGGRRETQYF.

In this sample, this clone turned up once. The CDR3 loop is CSVEGGYRTGTDTQYF. CDR3 nucleotides: TGCAGCGTTGAGGGGGGGTATAGGACCGGCACAGATACGCAGTATTTT. The genes are TRBV29-1 and TRBJ2-3; 7 nucleotides line up with TRBD2. The J segment lost 1 base and the V segment lost 3 bases, leaving 10 bases of the junction unmatched. The CDR3 is made up of 16 amino acids. Germline CDR1 reads SQVTM; CDR2 reads ANQGSEA.

The CDR3: CASSFLQGPTGEQFF. As DNA, the CDR3 is TGTGCCAGCAGCTTCCTCCAGGGCCCTACGGGTGAGCAGTTCTTC. This chain connects TRBV7-3 to TRBJ2-1; possible D gene TRBD1, 5 bases. The CDR3 spans 15 residues. Germline-derived CDR1 and CDR2 are SGHTA and FQGTGA. Trimming left V 3 bases short and J 9 bases short, with 18 bases between.

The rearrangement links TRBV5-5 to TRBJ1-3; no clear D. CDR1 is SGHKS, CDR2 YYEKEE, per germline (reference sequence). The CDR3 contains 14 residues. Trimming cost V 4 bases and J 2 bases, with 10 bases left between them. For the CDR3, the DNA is TGTGCCAGCAGCCCACGGAGGGCTGGAAACACCATATATTTT. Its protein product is CASSPRRAGNTIYF. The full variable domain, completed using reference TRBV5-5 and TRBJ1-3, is DAGVTQSPTHLIKTRGQQVTLRCSPISGHKSVSWYQQVLGQGPQFIFQYYEKEERGRGNFPDRFSARQFPNYSSELNVNALLLGDSALYLCASSPRRAGNTIYFGEGSWLTVV.

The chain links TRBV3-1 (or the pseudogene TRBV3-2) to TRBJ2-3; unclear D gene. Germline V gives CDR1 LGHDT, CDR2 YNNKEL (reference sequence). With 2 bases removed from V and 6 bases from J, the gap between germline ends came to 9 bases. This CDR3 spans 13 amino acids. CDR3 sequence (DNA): TGTGCCAGCAGCCAACAGGTGCCGGATACGCAGTATTTT. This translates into CASSQQVPDTQYF.

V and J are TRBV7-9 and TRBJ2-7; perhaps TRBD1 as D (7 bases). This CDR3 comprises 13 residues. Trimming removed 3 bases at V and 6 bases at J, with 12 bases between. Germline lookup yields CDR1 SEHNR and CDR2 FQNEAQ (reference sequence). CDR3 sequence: CASSFGGGPEQYF. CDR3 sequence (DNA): TGTGCCAGCAGCTTTGGAGGGGGCCCCGAGCAGTACTTC. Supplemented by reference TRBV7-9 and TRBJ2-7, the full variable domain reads DTGVSQNPRHKITKRGQNVTFRCDPISEHNRLYWYRQTLGQGPEFLTYFQNEAQLEKSRLLSDRFSAERPKGSFSTLEIQRTEQGDSAMYLCASSFGGGPEQYFGPGTRLTVT.

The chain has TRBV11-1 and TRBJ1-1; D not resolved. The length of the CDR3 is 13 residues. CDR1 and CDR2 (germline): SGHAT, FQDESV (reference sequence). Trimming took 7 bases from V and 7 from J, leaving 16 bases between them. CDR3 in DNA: TGTGCCAGCACCCTAGGGAGGTGGGGTGAAGCTTTCTTT. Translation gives CASTLGRWGEAFF.

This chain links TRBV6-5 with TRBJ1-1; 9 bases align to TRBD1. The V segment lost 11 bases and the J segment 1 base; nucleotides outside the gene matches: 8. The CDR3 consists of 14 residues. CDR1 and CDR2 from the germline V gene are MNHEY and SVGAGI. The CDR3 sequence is CACLQGARNTEAFF. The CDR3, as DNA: TGTGCCTGTCTACAGGGGGCGAGGAACACTGAAGCTTTCTTT.

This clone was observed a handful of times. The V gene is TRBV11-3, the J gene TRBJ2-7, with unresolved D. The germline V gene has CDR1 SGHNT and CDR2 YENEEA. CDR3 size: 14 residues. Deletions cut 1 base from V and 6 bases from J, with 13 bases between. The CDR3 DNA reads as TGTGCCAGCAGCTTAGGCGCAGGCTCCGTCGAGCAGTACTTC. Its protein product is CASSLGAGSVEQYF.

The CDR3 nucleotides are TGCGCCAGCAGCTTGGGGACTAGCGGGGGGGCCCCCCTCGAGCAGTACTTC. Its translation: CASSLGTSGGAPLEQYF. The chain has TRBV5-1 and TRBJ2-7; 15 bases match TRBD2. V lost 0 bases, J lost 6 bases, and 7 bases stayed unmatched. The CDR3 extends over 17 amino acids. Germline CDR1 and CDR2: SGHRS and YFSETQ.

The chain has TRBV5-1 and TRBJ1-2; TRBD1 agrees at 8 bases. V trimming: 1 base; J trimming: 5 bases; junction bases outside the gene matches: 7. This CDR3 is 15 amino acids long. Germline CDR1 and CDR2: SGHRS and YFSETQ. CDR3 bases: TGCGCCAGCAGCTTGAGCGGACAGGGCGTTTATGGCTACACCTTC. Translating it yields CASSLSGQGVYGYTF.

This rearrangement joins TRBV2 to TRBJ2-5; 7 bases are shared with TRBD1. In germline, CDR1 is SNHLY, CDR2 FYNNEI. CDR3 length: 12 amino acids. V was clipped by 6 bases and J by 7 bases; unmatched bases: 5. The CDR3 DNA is TGTGCCAGCAGACAGGGGCCGGGGACCCAGTACTTC. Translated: CASRQGPGTQYF. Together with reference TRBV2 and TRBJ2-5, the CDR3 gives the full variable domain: EPEVTQTPSHQVTQMGQEVILRCVPISNHLYFYWYRQILGQKVEFLVSFYNNEISEKSEIFDDQFSVERPDGSNFTLKIRSTKLEDSAMYFCASRQGPGTQYFGPGTRLLVL.

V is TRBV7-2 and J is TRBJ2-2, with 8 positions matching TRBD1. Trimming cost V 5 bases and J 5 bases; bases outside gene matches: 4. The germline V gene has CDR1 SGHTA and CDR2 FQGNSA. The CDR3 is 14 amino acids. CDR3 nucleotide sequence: TGTGCCAGCAGCGGAACAGGGGGAACCGGGGAGCTGTTTTTT. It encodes CASSGTGGTGELFF. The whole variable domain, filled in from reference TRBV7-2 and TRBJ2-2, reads GAGVSQSPSNKVTEKGKDVELRCDPISGHTALYWYRQSLGQGLEFLIYFQGNSAPDKSGLPSDRFSAERTGGSVSTLTIQRTQQEDSAVYLCASSGTGGTGELFFGEGSRLTVL.

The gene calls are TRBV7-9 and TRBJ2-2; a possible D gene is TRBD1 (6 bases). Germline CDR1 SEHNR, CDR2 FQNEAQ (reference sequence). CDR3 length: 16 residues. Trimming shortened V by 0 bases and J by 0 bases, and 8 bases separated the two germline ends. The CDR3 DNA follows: TGTGCCAGCAGCTTAGCCGACAGGTCGAACACCGGGGAGCTGTTTTTT. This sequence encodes CASSLADRSNTGELFF.

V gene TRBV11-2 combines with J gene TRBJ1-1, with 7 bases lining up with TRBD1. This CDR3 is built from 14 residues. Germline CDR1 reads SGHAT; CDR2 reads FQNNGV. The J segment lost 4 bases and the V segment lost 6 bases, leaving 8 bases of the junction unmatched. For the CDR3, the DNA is TGTGCCAGCAGTCGAACGTCAGGGGGCACTGAAGCTTTCTTT. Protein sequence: CASSRTSGGTEAFF.

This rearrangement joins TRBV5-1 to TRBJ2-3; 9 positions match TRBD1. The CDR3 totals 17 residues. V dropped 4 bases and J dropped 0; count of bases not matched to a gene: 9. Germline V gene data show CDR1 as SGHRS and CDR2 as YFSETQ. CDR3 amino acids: CASSATGTGISTDTQYF. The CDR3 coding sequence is TGCGCCAGCAGCGCCACCGGGACAGGGATTAGCACAGATACGCAGTATTTT.

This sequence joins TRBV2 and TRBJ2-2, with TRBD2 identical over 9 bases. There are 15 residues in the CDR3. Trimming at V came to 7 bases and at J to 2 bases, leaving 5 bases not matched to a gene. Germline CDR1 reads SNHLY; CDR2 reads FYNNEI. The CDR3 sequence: CASKILAGNTGELFF. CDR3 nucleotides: TGTGCCAGCAAAATCCTAGCGGGAAACACCGGGGAGCTGTTTTTT.

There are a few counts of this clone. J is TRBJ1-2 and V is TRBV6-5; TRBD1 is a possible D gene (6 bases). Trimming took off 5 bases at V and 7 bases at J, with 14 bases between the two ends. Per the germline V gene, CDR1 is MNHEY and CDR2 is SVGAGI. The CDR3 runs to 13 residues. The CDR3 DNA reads TGTGCCAGCAGTCAACGCAGGGGTGGTGGCTACACCTTC. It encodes CASSQRRGGGYTF.

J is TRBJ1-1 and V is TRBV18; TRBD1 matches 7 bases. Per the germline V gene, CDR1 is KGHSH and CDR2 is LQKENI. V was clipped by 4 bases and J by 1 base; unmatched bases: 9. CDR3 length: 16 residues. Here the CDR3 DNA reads TGTGCCAGCTCACAGAGACAGGGTTGGGGGAACACTGAAGCTTTCTTT. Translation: CASSQRQGWGNTEAFF.

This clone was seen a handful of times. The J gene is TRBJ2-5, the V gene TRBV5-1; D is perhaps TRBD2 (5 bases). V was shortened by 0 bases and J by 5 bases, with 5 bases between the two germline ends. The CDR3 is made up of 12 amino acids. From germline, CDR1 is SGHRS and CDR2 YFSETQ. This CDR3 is CASSLAGETQYF. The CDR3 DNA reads TGCGCCAGCAGCTTGGCGGGGGAGACCCAGTACTTC.

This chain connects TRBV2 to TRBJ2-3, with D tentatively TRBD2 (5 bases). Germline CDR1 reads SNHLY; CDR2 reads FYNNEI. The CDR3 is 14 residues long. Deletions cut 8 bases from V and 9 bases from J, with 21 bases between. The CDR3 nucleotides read TGTGCCAGCGAATTGGCAGGACTGGGGAACACGCAGTATTTT. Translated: CASELAGLGNTQYF.

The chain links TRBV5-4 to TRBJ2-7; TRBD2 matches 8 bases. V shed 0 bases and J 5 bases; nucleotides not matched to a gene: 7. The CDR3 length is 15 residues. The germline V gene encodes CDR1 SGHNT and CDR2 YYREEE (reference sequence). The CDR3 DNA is TGTGCCAGCAGCTTGGCGGAGCGGGGGTCTAACGAGCAGTACTTC. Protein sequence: CASSLAERGSNEQYF. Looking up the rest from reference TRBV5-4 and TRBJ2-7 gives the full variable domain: ETGVTQSPTHLIKTRGQQVTLRCSSQSGHNTVSWYQQALGQGPQFIFQYYREEENGRGNFPPRFSGLQFPNYSSELNVNALELDDSALYLCASSLAERGSNEQYFGPGTRLTVT.

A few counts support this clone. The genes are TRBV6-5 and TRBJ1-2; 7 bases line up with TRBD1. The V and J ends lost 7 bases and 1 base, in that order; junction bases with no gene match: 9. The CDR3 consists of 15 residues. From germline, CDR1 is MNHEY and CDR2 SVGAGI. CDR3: CASKKDRADNYGYTF. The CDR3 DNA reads TGTGCCAGCAAGAAAGACAGGGCGGATAACTATGGCTACACCTTC.

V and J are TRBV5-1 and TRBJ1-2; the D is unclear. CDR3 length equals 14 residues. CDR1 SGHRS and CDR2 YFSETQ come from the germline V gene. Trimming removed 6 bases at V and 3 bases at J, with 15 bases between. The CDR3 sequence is CASKTAVMDYGYTF. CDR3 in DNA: TGCGCCAGCAAGACCGCGGTAATGGACTATGGCTACACCTTC.

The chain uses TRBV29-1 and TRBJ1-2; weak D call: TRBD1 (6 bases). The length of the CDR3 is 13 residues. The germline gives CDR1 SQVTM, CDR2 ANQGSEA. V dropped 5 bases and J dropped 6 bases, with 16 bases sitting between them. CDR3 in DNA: TGCAGCGTTTCCCCTAGGGGGAGCGATGGCTACACCTTC. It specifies CSVSPRGSDGYTF.

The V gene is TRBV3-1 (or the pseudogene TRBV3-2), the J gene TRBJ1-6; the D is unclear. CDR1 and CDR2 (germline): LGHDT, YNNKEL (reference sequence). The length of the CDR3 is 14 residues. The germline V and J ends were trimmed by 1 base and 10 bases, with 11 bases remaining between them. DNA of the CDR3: TGTGCCAGCAGCCAAGGCCCGGCGGGATCACCCCTCCACTTT. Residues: CASSQGPAGSPLHF.

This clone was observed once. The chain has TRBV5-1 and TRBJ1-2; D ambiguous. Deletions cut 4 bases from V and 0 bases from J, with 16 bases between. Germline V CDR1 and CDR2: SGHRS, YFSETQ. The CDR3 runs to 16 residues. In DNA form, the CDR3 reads TGCGCCAGCAGCCCCCACACGCAATCCTCTAACTATGGCTACACCTTC. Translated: CASSPHTQSSNYGYTF. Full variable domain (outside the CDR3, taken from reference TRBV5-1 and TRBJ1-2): KAGVTQTPRYLIKTRGQQVTLSCSPISGHRSVSWYQQTPGQGLQFLFEYFSETQRNKGNFPGRFSGRQFSNSRSEMNVSTLELGDSALYLCASSPHTQSSNYGYTFGSGTRLTVV.